The 24 T cell receptor beta chains presented below share a single source sample, sequenced in a study of shared clonotypes between healthy human individuals. Produced via immunoSEQ multiplex PCR; TCRdb's table is partial and in-frame only. The data show 2,500,000 or so clones, with 85% to 95% seen just once and over 0.12% held by the top ten. Material: naive CD4+ T cells sorted from blood. The subset was: CD45RA+ positively selected. The receptor source for this set is a man between 18 and 35 years old in good health.

The chain couples TRBV10-3 to TRBJ1-2; a weak D match, TRBD1 (5 bases). The V end lost 3 bases, the J end lost 6 bases, and 20 bases lay between the germline ends. Germline V gene lookup returns CDR1 ENHRY and CDR2 SYGVKD. This CDR3 has 16 amino acids. CDR3 nucleotide sequence: TGTGCCATCAGTGATTGGGGTGACGGGACTCTCCATGGCTACACCTTC. It specifies CAISDWGDGTLHGYTF.

This clone was found once. The gene calls are TRBV28 and TRBJ2-2; D gene ambiguous. The CDR3 spans 13 residues. The V and J ends lost 6 bases and 4 bases respectively, with 9 bases between them. The germline V gene has CDR1 MDHEN and CDR2 SYDVKM. CDR3 protein: CASSTLSTGELFF. The CDR3 DNA is TGTGCCAGCAGCACCCTCTCCACCGGGGAGCTGTTTTTT.

The chain combines TRBV27 with TRBJ1-2; 9 bases agree with TRBD1. The CDR3 has 13 residues. J lost 7 bases, V lost 5 bases, and 5 bases had no gene match. The germline CDR1 and CDR2 sequences are MNHEY and SMNVEV (reference sequence). The CDR3, as DNA: TGTGCCAGCAGTCCACAGGGGGCGGTTGGCTACACCTTC. Translated: CASSPQGAVGYTF.

This clone was detected only a few times. The chain uses TRBV4-1 and TRBJ1-2, with D tentatively TRBD1 (5 bases). CDR1 and CDR2 from the germline V gene are MGHRA and YSYEKL. The V end was cut by 2 bases, the J end by 8 bases, with 18 bases between. The CDR3 spans 15 residues. The DNA of the CDR3 is TGCGCCAGCAGCCAACCGGGACGGAGGGGTCTAGGCTACACCTTC. This sequence encodes CASSQPGRRGLGYTF.

The chain carries TRBV7-9 and TRBJ2-7; TRBD1 agrees at 7 bases. V lost 5 bases and J lost 6; bases outside the gene matches: 13. This CDR3 contains 15 residues. CDR1 and CDR2 (germline): SEHNR, FQNEAQ (reference sequence). The CDR3 region is CASSPRPGGWVEQYF. The CDR3 DNA follows: TGTGCCAGCAGCCCCCGCCCAGGGGGTTGGGTCGAGCAGTACTTC.

The rearrangement uses TRBV7-2 and TRBJ1-2, with TRBD1 matching 7 bases. Germline trimming cut 5 bases from V and 6 bases from J; bases unmatched to any gene: 12. CDR3 length: 15 residues. Germline V gives CDR1 SGHTA, CDR2 FQGNSA. The CDR3 is CASSPGGPIRHGYTF. The CDR3 DNA is TGTGCCAGCAGCCCAGGGGGACCAATTCGACATGGCTACACCTTC.

The chain uses TRBV30 and TRBJ1-6; possible D gene TRBD1, 5 bases. Trimming removed 3 bases from V and 7 bases from J, with 10 bases in between. Germline CDR1 reads GTSNPN; CDR2 reads SVGIG (reference sequence). The CDR3 consists of 13 residues. The CDR3 nucleotides read TGTGCCTGGAGCGGTTCAGGGAATTCACCCCTCCACTTT. Its translation: CAWSGSGNSPLHF.

With respect to this clone: Other DNA sequences in the sample encode the same CDR3. This chain joins TRBV14 and TRBJ2-3; the D gene is possibly TRBD1 (5 bases). V dropped 1 base and J dropped 1 base, with 6 bases sitting between them. The CDR3 spans 14 residues. The germline gives CDR1 SGHDN, CDR2 FVKESK. CDR3 residues: CASSQVGGTDTQYF. The DNA of the CDR3 is TGTGCCAGCAGCCAAGTAGGGGGCACAGATACGCAGTATTTT.

The V and J genes are TRBV28 and TRBJ1-5; the D gene is possibly TRBD1 (5 bases). Germline CDR1 MDHEN, CDR2 SYDVKM. This CDR3 spans 15 amino acids. Trimming cost V 2 bases and J 4 bases, with 12 bases left between them. The CDR3 loop reads CASSLLRGQNQPQHF. In nucleotides, the CDR3 is TGTGCCAGCAGTTTACTTAGGGGCCAAAATCAGCCCCAGCATTTT.

This clone came up once. The chain joins TRBV21-1 to TRBJ1-2; no DNA check was done on the table's D call, TRBD1. TRBV21-1 is deemed a pseudogene. This CDR3 contains 16 residues. The CDR3 DNA follows: TGTGCCAGCAGCAAAGGCGACAGTCCAACTTTTTATGGCTACACCTTC. The encoded protein is CASSKGDSPTFYGYTF.

In its sample, this clone was seen once. The J gene is TRBJ1-3, the V gene TRBV30; D is unresolved. Per germline, CDR1 GTSNPN and CDR2 SVGIG (reference sequence). This CDR3 is 12 amino acids long. Trimming took off 3 bases at V and 4 bases at J, with 7 bases between the two ends. CDR3 residues: CAWRDDGNTIYF. CDR3 nucleotide sequence: TGTGCCTGGAGAGATGACGGAAACACCATATATTTT.

The chain links TRBV18 to TRBJ2-2; D gene unclear. The CDR3 is made up of 15 amino acids. Trimming pared 0 bases from V and 4 bases from J, leaving 9 bases between. CDR1 and CDR2 (germline): KGHSH, LQKENI. CDR3 nucleotide sequence: TGTGCCAGCTCACCACCCCGGAAGGGCACCGGGGAGCTGTTTTTT. Translation gives CASSPPRKGTGELFF. The full variable domain, with the rest looked up from reference TRBV18 and TRBJ2-2, is NAGVMQNPRHLVRRRGQEARLRCSPMKGHSHVYWYRQLPEEGLKFMVYLQKENIIDESGMPKERFSAEFPKEGPSILRIQQVVRGDSAAYFCASSPPRKGTGELFFGEGSRLTVL.

About this clone: In the same sample, other DNA sequences code for this CDR3. This chain links TRBV7-9 with TRBJ2-5, with 8 nucleotides matching TRBD2. Germline assignment: CDR1 SEHNR and CDR2 FQNEAQ (reference sequence). The CDR3 contains 15 residues. J gave up 3 bases and V 0 bases, and 3 bases lay outside the gene matches. CDR3 sequence: CASSLAAGGKETQYF. In DNA form, the CDR3 reads TGTGCCAGCAGCTTAGCCGCGGGGGGAAAAGAGACCCAGTACTTC.

The rearrangement links TRBV6-1 to TRBJ1-1; D is uncertain. The ends were cut back, 9 bases at V and 0 bases at J, with 8 bases in the middle. Germline V gene sequence: CDR1 MNHNS, CDR2 SASEGT. The CDR3 runs 12 residues. In nucleotides, the CDR3 is TGTGCCAGTGTTTTGATGAACACTGAAGCTTTCTTT. It yields the protein CASVLMNTEAFF.

In this sample, this clone turned up once. V usage is TRBV6-5 and J usage is TRBJ2-5, with D perhaps being TRBD1 or TRBD2 (5 bases each). The CDR3 covers 15 residues. V was trimmed by 0 bases and J by 1 base, leaving 9 bases between them. Germline V gene lookup returns CDR1 MNHEY and CDR2 SVGAGI. CDR3: CASSYSNGAQETQYF. The CDR3 nucleotides are TGTGCCAGCAGTTACTCGAACGGGGCCCAAGAGACCCAGTACTTC.

The rearrangement links TRBV27 to TRBJ1-1, with unresolved D. The CDR3 sequence is 15 residues long. CDR1 and CDR2 (germline): MNHEY, SMNVEV (reference sequence). The ends were cut back, 5 bases at V and 0 bases at J, with 13 bases in the middle. CDR3 amino acids: CASSTTRLMNTEAFF. CDR3 nucleotide sequence: TGTGCCAGCAGTACGACCAGGCTCATGAACACTGAAGCTTTCTTT.

A remark on this clone: Within the sample, other DNA sequences also encode this same CDR3. V is TRBV5-1 and J is TRBJ2-1; either TRBD1 or TRBD2 may supply D (5 bases each). V lost 3 bases and J 4 bases, leaving 8 bases between the germline ends. Germline V gene data show CDR1 as SGHRS and CDR2 as YFSETQ. The CDR3 consists of 13 residues. CDR3 protein: CASSSRGYNEQFF. The CDR3 DNA reads as TGCGCCAGCAGCTCGAGGGGATACAATGAGCAGTTCTTC.

The chain has TRBV10-1 and TRBJ2-2, with TRBD1 matching over 11 bases. Per germline, CDR1 WNHNN and CDR2 SYGVQD (reference sequence). Trimming cost V 5 bases and J 7 bases; bases outside gene matches: 3. The CDR3 covers 14 residues. In DNA, the CDR3 is TGCGCCAGCAGTCGGGACAGGGGGGACGGGGAGCTGTTTTTT. Protein product: CASSRDRGDGELFF.

The genes are TRBV7-8 and TRBJ1-2; D remains ambiguous. Germline CDR1 reads SGHVS; CDR2 reads FQNEAQ. CDR3 size: 14 residues. V was pared by 5 bases and J by 2 bases, with 12 bases between. The CDR3 DNA sequence: TGTGCCAGCAGCCTCACTTTCGCCAACTATGGCTACACCTTC. Amino acid sequence: CASSLTFANYGYTF.

On this clone itself: Other DNA sequences within the sample encode an identical CDR3. The chain couples TRBV9 to TRBJ1-1; TRBD1 might be the D (5 bases). Trimming cost V 2 bases and J 1 base, with 6 bases left between them. The CDR3 spans 13 residues. The V gene's germline CDR1 is SGDLS and CDR2 YYNGEE. CDR3 DNA: TGTGCCAGCAGCGTCGACAGGAACACTGAAGCTTTCTTT. The encoded protein is CASSVDRNTEAFF.

V is TRBV5-1 and J is TRBJ2-5, with 12 nucleotides matching TRBD2. Germline loops: CDR1 SGHRS, CDR2 YFSETQ. The junction had 7 bases not matched to a gene; V was cut back by 2 bases and J by 2 bases. The CDR3 length is 17 residues. CDR3 sequence: CASSLTSGGKSQETQYF. The CDR3 nucleotides read TGCGCCAGCAGCTTAACTAGCGGGGGGAAATCACAAGAGACCCAGTACTTC.

This clone was seen only once. The J gene is TRBJ2-7, the V gene TRBV7-2, with D maybe TRBD1 (6 bases). V lost 2 bases and J lost 1, with 15 bases in between. Germline V gives CDR1 SGHTA, CDR2 FQGNSA. The CDR3 contains 16 residues. The chain's CDR3 is CASSLLGAITSYEQYF. CDR3 nucleotide sequence: TGTGCCAGCAGCTTACTGGGGGCGATCACTTCCTACGAGCAGTACTTC.

The table lists this clone with a count of one. The chain combines TRBV9 with TRBJ2-7; 7 bases align to TRBD1. Trimming at V came to 0 bases and at J to 5 bases, leaving 5 bases not matched to a gene. Germline V gene sequence: CDR1 SGDLS, CDR2 YYNGEE. CDR3 length equals 14 residues. The CDR3 loop reads CASSVGDRAHEQYF. In DNA, the CDR3 is TGTGCCAGCAGCGTAGGTGACAGGGCCCACGAGCAGTACTTC.

The chain is built from TRBV6-5 and TRBJ2-3, with D possibly matching TRBD2 (5 bases). V dropped 6 bases and J dropped 12 bases, with 19 bases sitting between them. The CDR3 loop spans 13 amino acids. From germline, CDR1 is MNHEY and CDR2 SVGAGI. The CDR3 here is CASSPVGSRRQYF. The CDR3 DNA sequence: TGTGCCAGCAGCCCGGTGGGGAGCCGTCGTCAGTATTTT.